These 30 T cell receptor beta chains were sequenced from one sample in a study of blood T cell repertoires in COVID-19. The method was immunoSEQ multiplex PCR; TCRdb's version includes in-frame clones alone and lacks a portion of them. The top ten hold roughly 1.5% of the sample, which has a few hundred thousand clones, around 90% seen once. Sequenced input: PBMCs or T cells enriched from blood (not recorded which). The receptors were sampled from a woman aged 18-29 years with acute COVID-19.

The rearrangement links TRBV19 to TRBJ1-1; D might be TRBD1 (6 bases). This CDR3 is built from 14 residues. Trimming pared 3 bases from V and 4 bases from J, leaving 12 bases between. Germline V gene data show CDR1 as LNHDA and CDR2 as SQIVND (reference sequence). The CDR3 loop is CASSMGQGTTEAFF. Here the CDR3 DNA reads TGTGCCAGTAGTATGGGTCAGGGGACCACTGAAGCTTTCTTT.

This chain uses TRBV15 with TRBJ2-7, with 10 bases aligning to TRBD1. V was clipped by 3 bases and J by 5 bases; unmatched bases: 4. This CDR3 region has 14 residues. Germline V gene data show CDR1 as LNHNV and CDR2 as YYDKDF (reference sequence). DNA for the CDR3: TGTGCCACCAGCAGTTCGACAGGGGGCAACGAGCAGTACTTC. This translates into CATSSSTGGNEQYF.

This chain joins TRBV18 and TRBJ1-2; 8 bases are a match to TRBD1. Per the germline V gene, CDR1 is KGHSH and CDR2 is LQKENI. V dropped 2 bases and J dropped 4; count of bases not matched to a gene: 12. CDR3 length: 17 residues. The CDR3 reads CASSPGAGQGSSYGYTF. DNA of the CDR3: TGTGCCAGCTCACCAGGGGCAGGACAGGGTTCCTCCTATGGCTACACCTTC.

This chain joins TRBV6-4 and TRBJ2-1, with 9 bases matching TRBD2. After removal of 2 bases from V and 6 bases from J, the junction contained 5 bases not matched to a gene. The CDR3 contains 15 residues. Germline CDR1 reads MRHNA; CDR2 reads SNTAGT. CDR3 in amino acids: CASSDGAGGVNEQFF. The CDR3 DNA sequence: TGTGCCAGCAGTGACGGGGCGGGAGGGGTCAATGAGCAGTTCTTC.

The genes are TRBV19 and TRBJ2-5, with a possible D match to TRBD1 (6 bases). The length of the CDR3 is 15 residues. Trimming removed 4 bases from V and 1 base from J, with 13 bases in between. Germline V gene data show CDR1 as LNHDA and CDR2 as SQIVND (reference sequence). The CDR3 loop is CASSTPGETQETQYF. CDR3 coding DNA: TGTGCCAGTAGTACCCCAGGGGAGACCCAAGAGACCCAGTACTTC.

This clone was found once. This sequence joins TRBV7-3 and TRBJ1-1; the D gene is possibly TRBD1 (6 bases). CDR3 size: 13 residues. CDR1 and CDR2 from the germline V gene are SGHTA and FQGTGA. The V end was cut by 3 bases, the J end by 7 bases, with 12 bases between. The DNA of the CDR3 is TGTGCCAGCAGCTTGAAGGGGGACCGTGAAGCTTTCTTT. Amino acids: CASSLKGDREAFF.

V and J are TRBV15 and TRBJ1-2; 9 positions match TRBD1. The V gene's germline CDR1 is LNHNV and CDR2 YYDKDF (reference sequence). CDR3 length: 16 amino acids. Losses at the gene ends were 3 bases for V and 1 base for J; bases not matched to a gene: 6. CDR3 DNA: TGTGCCACCAGCAGCAGCCGGGACAGGGATAACTATGGCTACACCTTC. It specifies CATSSSRDRDNYGYTF.

This clone was counted once. The chain joins TRBV19 to TRBJ1-2; D is perhaps TRBD1 (5 bases). The CDR3 is made up of 12 amino acids. Germline V gene sequence: CDR1 LNHDA, CDR2 SQIVND (reference sequence). V was cut by 3 bases and J by 7 bases, with 9 bases left in between. CDR3 DNA sequence: TGTGCCAGTAGTATCCCCCAGGGTGGCTACACCTTC. It specifies CASSIPQGGYTF.

The V gene is TRBV7-9, the J gene TRBJ2-7; 7 bases agree with TRBD1. This CDR3 comprises 14 residues. Trimming took 6 bases from V and 1 from J; bases not matched to a gene: 6. Germline CDR1 is SEHNR and CDR2 is FQNEAQ (reference sequence). The CDR3 DNA reads TGTGCCAGCAGGCGACAGGGAGATTCCTACGAGCAGTACTTC. Protein product: CASRRQGDSYEQYF. Looking up the rest from reference TRBV7-9 and TRBJ2-7 gives the full variable domain: DTGVSQNPRHKITKRGQNVTFRCDPISEHNRLYWYRQTLGQGPEFLTYFQNEAQLEKSRLLSDRFSAERPKGSFSTLEIQRTEQGDSAMYLCASRRQGDSYEQYFGPGTRLTVT.

The chain has TRBV28 and TRBJ2-5, with a tentative D call TRBD1 (5 bases). The V end was cut by 9 bases, the J end by 2 bases, with 16 bases between. This CDR3 is built from 14 residues. Looked up from germline, CDR1 is MDHEN and CDR2 is SYDVKM. DNA for the CDR3: TGTGCCAGTGCGAAGGGGTTGGGGCAAGAGACCCAGTACTTC. Its protein is CASAKGLGQETQYF. The variable domain in full, completed from reference TRBV28 and TRBJ2-5, reads DVKVTQSSRYLVKRTGEKVFLECVQDMDHENMFWYRQDPGLGLRLIYFSYDVKMKEKGDIPEGYSVSREKKERFSLILESASTNQTSMYLCASAKGLGQETQYFGPGTRLLVL.

This chain joins TRBV4-1 and TRBJ2-3; 8 bases are shared with TRBD1. This CDR3 has 16 amino acids. Unmatched junction bases numbered 7, after V lost 3 bases and J lost 2 bases. CDR1 and CDR2 from the germline V gene are MGHRA and YSYEKL. CDR3 in amino acids: CASSHGDRRTTDTQYF. CDR3 bases: TGCGCCAGCAGCCACGGGGACAGGAGAACCACAGATACGCAGTATTTT.

This clone was picked up one time. This chain links TRBV28 with TRBJ2-2, with a weak D call TRBD1 (5 bases). CDR1 and CDR2 from the germline V gene are MDHEN and SYDVKM. Trimming cost V 3 bases and J 5 bases, with 19 bases left between them. The CDR3 runs 17 residues. CDR3 DNA: TGTGCCAGCAGTTTCGGCGGTTTTAGGGGCACTACCGGGGAGCTGTTTTTT. It yields the protein CASSFGGFRGTTGELFF.

The chain has TRBV27 and TRBJ1-1, with no clear D. Trimming removed 5 bases from V and 4 bases from J, with 5 bases in between. There are 11 residues in the CDR3. From germline, CDR1 is MNHEY and CDR2 SMNVEV (reference sequence). CDR3: CASSRGTEAFF. The CDR3 DNA sequence: TGTGCCAGCAGTCGGGGCACTGAAGCTTTCTTT.

This chain joins TRBV28 and TRBJ1-2; perhaps TRBD1 as D (6 bases). The germline gives CDR1 MDHEN, CDR2 SYDVKM. V lost 5 bases and J lost 4, with 26 bases in between. CDR3 length: 18 amino acids. CDR3 DNA sequence: TGTGCCAGCAGTCTGCCGGATCAAACAGGGACACGTGGCTATGGCTACACCTTC. Translating gives CASSLPDQTGTRGYGYTF.

This sequence joins TRBV6-2 or TRBV6-3 and TRBJ2-7, with TRBD2 matching over 7 bases. The CDR3 loop spans 15 amino acids. V shed 2 bases, J shed 0 bases, and the junction held 4 bases outside the gene matches. Per the germline V gene, CDR1 is MNHEY and CDR2 is SVGEGT. The CDR3 DNA reads as TGTGCCAGCAGTTACAGCGGGGTAAGCTCCTACGAGCAGTACTTC. Translating it yields CASSYSGVSSYEQYF.

This chain uses TRBV6-5 with TRBJ2-7, with D possibly being TRBD2 (5 bases). CDR1 is MNHEY, CDR2 SVGAGI, per germline. V lost 6 bases and J lost 0, with 15 bases in between. This CDR3 has 15 amino acids. The CDR3 DNA reads TGTGCCAGCAGGGCGCGGGTTTCGAGCTCCTACGAGCAGTACTTC. Translation: CASRARVSSSYEQYF.

The chain has TRBV7-9 and TRBJ1-5, with a weak D call TRBD1 (5 bases). The CDR3 consists of 13 residues. The V end lost 1 base, the J end lost 6 bases, and 7 bases lay between the germline ends. CDR1 is SEHNR and CDR2 is FQNEAQ in the germline V gene (reference sequence). CDR3 in DNA: TGTGCCAGCAGCTTAGAAGGGGTTCAGCCCCAGCATTTT. It translates to CASSLEGVQPQHF.

The rearrangement links TRBV6-4 to TRBJ2-5; 9 nucleotides agree with TRBD1. CDR1 is MRHNA, CDR2 SNTAGT, per germline. The CDR3 covers 19 residues. Trimming at V came to 7 bases and at J to 5 bases, leaving 23 bases not matched to a gene. This CDR3 is CASTISWGQGIEPRETQYF. CDR3 DNA: TGTGCCAGCACCATCTCGTGGGGACAGGGTATAGAGCCCAGGGAGACCCAGTACTTC.

This chain connects TRBV9 to TRBJ1-1; 11 nucleotides agree with TRBD1. Germline V CDR1 and CDR2: SGDLS, YYNGEE. The CDR3 consists of 16 residues. The trim removed 4 bases at V and 3 bases at J, leaving 8 bases unmatched. The CDR3, as DNA: TGTGCCAGCAGCACCTCCGGGACAGGGGGTCACACTGAAGCTTTCTTT. Translating gives CASSTSGTGGHTEAFF.

The chain uses TRBV30 and TRBJ2-6; a possible D gene is TRBD2 (5 bases). Looked up from germline, CDR1 is GTSNPN and CDR2 is SVGIG (reference sequence). Trimming cost V 4 bases and J 2 bases, with 9 bases left between them. This CDR3 contains 14 residues. Here the CDR3 reads CAWTGSPGANVLTF. DNA for the CDR3: TGTGCCTGGACGGGGAGCCCTGGGGCCAACGTCCTGACTTTC.

This clone has only a few counts. The chain has TRBV5-1 and TRBJ2-5; 10 positions match TRBD2. The CDR3 has 16 amino acids. J was trimmed by 5 bases and V by 4 bases; bases with no gene match: 11. CDR1 and CDR2 from the germline V gene are SGHRS and YFSETQ. This chain's CDR3 is CASSRTLAGDGETQYF. The CDR3 DNA follows: TGCGCCAGCAGCCGGACTCTAGCGGGAGATGGTGAGACCCAGTACTTC.

V and J are TRBV5-1 and TRBJ1-1, with 10 positions matching TRBD1. V dropped 2 bases and J dropped 6; count of bases not matched to a gene: 7. The CDR3 extends over 15 amino acids. Germline lookup yields CDR1 SGHRS and CDR2 YFSETQ. CDR3 residues: CASSLSGTGVPEAFF. The CDR3 DNA reads as TGCGCCAGCAGCTTATCCGGGACAGGGGTGCCTGAAGCTTTCTTT.

The sample holds a few counts of this clone. The chain employs TRBV5-1 and TRBJ2-2, with D unresolved. This CDR3 has 15 amino acids. Trimming removed 2 bases from V and 1 base from J, with 9 bases in between. CDR1 and CDR2 from the germline V gene are SGHRS and YFSETQ. This CDR3 reads CASSLSAGNTGELFF. The DNA of the CDR3 is TGCGCCAGCAGCTTATCCGCAGGGAACACCGGGGAGCTGTTTTTT. The full variable domain, completed using reference TRBV5-1 and TRBJ2-2, is KAGVTQTPRYLIKTRGQQVTLSCSPISGHRSVSWYQQTPGQGLQFLFEYFSETQRNKGNFPGRFSGRQFSNSRSEMNVSTLELGDSALYLCASSLSAGNTGELFFGEGSRLTVL.

The chain is built from TRBV4-3 and TRBJ2-7, with D tentatively TRBD1 (7 bases). V was clipped by 3 bases and J by 0 bases, with 21 bases between them. Germline V gives CDR1 LGHNA, CDR2 YSLEER. This CDR3 has 18 residues. CDR3 protein: CASSQRDIGTESSYEQYF. In DNA form, the CDR3 reads TGCGCCAGCAGCCAGCGGGACATCGGGACAGAGAGCTCCTACGAGCAGTACTTC.

This clone has only a few counts. This chain links TRBV7-2 with TRBJ2-5; perhaps TRBD2 as D (5 bases). This CDR3 is built from 16 residues. Trimming took off 4 bases at V and 4 bases at J, with 19 bases between the two ends. Germline lookup yields CDR1 SGHTA and CDR2 FQGNSA. The CDR3 protein is CASSSFGRVGGETQYF. The CDR3 DNA follows: TGTGCCAGCAGCTCTTTTGGGCGGGTAGGCGGAGAGACCCAGTACTTC.

This sequence joins TRBV7-6 and TRBJ2-7; 8 nucleotides match TRBD2. Trimming took 1 base from V and 0 from J; bases not matched to a gene: 5. The germline CDR1 and CDR2 sequences are SGHVS and FNYEAQ. The CDR3 is 16 residues long. CDR3 residues: CASSLGGSGSSYEQYF. The CDR3, as DNA: TGTGCCAGCAGCTTAGGGGGGAGCGGGAGCTCCTACGAGCAGTACTTC.

This chain uses TRBV3-1 (or the pseudogene TRBV3-2) with TRBJ2-4, with TRBD1 as a possible D gene (5 bases). V was clipped by 3 bases and J by 0 bases, with 12 bases between them. Germline V gene data show CDR1 as LGHDT and CDR2 as YNNKEL (reference sequence). The CDR3 is 16 residues long. Here the CDR3 reads CASSHPGYLAKNIQYF. CDR3 DNA sequence: TGTGCCAGCAGCCATCCAGGGTACCTAGCCAAAAACATTCAGTACTTC.

The V call is TRBV19, the J call TRBJ1-5; 10 bases are shared with TRBD1. The CDR3 runs to 15 residues. After removal of 5 bases from V and 4 bases from J, the junction contained 5 bases not matched to a gene. The germline V gene encodes CDR1 LNHDA and CDR2 SQIVND (reference sequence). The CDR3 nucleotides read TGTGCCAGTAGTCTTCGGGACAGGGGTAATCAGCCCCAGCATTTT. It codes for CASSLRDRGNQPQHF.

The genes are TRBV27 and TRBJ1-5; tentatively, D is TRBD1 (5 bases). V was cut by 7 bases and J by 6 bases, with 16 bases left in between. Looked up from germline, CDR1 is MNHEY and CDR2 is SMNVEV (reference sequence). This CDR3 contains 14 residues. In DNA, the CDR3 is TGTGCCAGCAAAAGGGGTGGGCCGTCTCAGCCCCAGCATTTT. Translation gives CASKRGGPSQPQHF.

The gene calls are TRBV29-1 and TRBJ2-7; no reliable D call. CDR1 SQVTM and CDR2 ANQGSEA come from the germline V gene. The CDR3 spans 13 residues. V dropped 4 bases and J dropped 0 bases, with 10 bases sitting between them. The CDR3, as DNA: TGCAGCGTTGTGCGGCAGAGCTCCTACGAGCAGTACTTC. This translates into CSVVRQSSYEQYF.